What follows are 13 T cell receptor beta chains derived from one specimen sequenced in a study of blood T cells in healthy people across ages. A second 7 to 11 cycle PCR used barcoded and J-beta primers. TCRdb analysed the 5' RACE reads with MiXCR anew, one entry per CDR3 protein. The top ten clones hold 23% of a sample with around 1,800,000 distinct CDR3 sequences, around 42% of them seen once. The specimen was blood. The origin of the receptors is a human donor in good health.

A few counts support this clonotype. This CDR3 is CASTDNKLRPGELFF. DNA of the CDR3: TGTGCCAGCACCGACAATAAACTGAGACCCGGGGAGCTGTTTTTT. The chain recombines TRBV5-6 with TRBJ2-2, with D hard to call. CDR3 size: 15 residues. CDR1 and CDR2 from the germline V gene are SGHDT and YYEEEE. V lost 6 bases to trimming and J lost 6 bases, with 18 bases between them.

The chain combines TRBV7-2 with TRBJ1-4; TRBD1 might be the D (6 bases). V was trimmed by 5 bases and J by 10 bases, leaving 20 bases between them. This CDR3 has 15 amino acids. Germline loops: CDR1 SGHTA, CDR2 FQGNSA. The CDR3 region is CASSPEWGADGKLFF. CDR3 DNA: TGTGCCAGCAGCCCCGAGTGGGGGGCAGACGGAAAACTGTTTTTT.

The J gene is TRBJ1-5, the V gene TRBV20-1, with TRBD1 matching 8 bases. Germline V gene data show CDR1 as DFQATT and CDR2 as SNEGSKA (reference sequence). The CDR3 length is 15 residues. J was trimmed by 1 base and V by 6 bases; bases with no gene match: 8. The CDR3 sequence: CSARQGLESNQPQHF. CDR3 DNA sequence: TGCAGTGCCAGACAGGGGTTAGAAAGCAATCAGCCCCAGCATTTT.

The chain couples TRBV10-3 to TRBJ2-1, with D maybe TRBD2 (7 bases). The better agreement between TRBJ2-7 and the DNA end casts doubt on the J call. The CDR3 consists of 18 residues. CDR1 is ENHRY and CDR2 is SYGVKD in the germline V gene. CDR3 bases: TGTGCCATCAGTGAGAGGGGGAGCGGGGTTTTAGCCTACAATGAGCAGTACTTC. Translation: CAISERGSGVLAYNEQYF.

This CDR3 reads CASSQDNQGARYEQFF. In DNA, the CDR3 is TGCGCCAGCAGCCAAGATAACCAGGGGGCGCGATATGAGCAGTTCTTC. The chain combines TRBV4-1 with TRBJ2-1, with 8 nucleotides matching TRBD1. The CDR3 runs 16 residues. V lost 0 bases, J lost 8 bases, and 9 bases stayed unmatched. The germline V gene encodes CDR1 MGHRA and CDR2 YSYEKL.

This clonotype was seen just once. The rearrangement links TRBV4-2 to TRBJ1-4, with D hard to call. The CDR3 totals 14 residues. The V end lost 4 bases, the J end lost 5 bases, and 11 bases lay between the germline ends. Germline values: CDR1 LGHNA, CDR2 YNFKEQ. The CDR3 DNA is TGTGCCAGCAGCCCTCCCGACCCAAATGAAAAACTGTTTTTT. This encodes CASSPPDPNEKLFF.

This clonotype was seen ten or more times. The chain joins TRBV12-3 or TRBV12-4 to TRBJ2-7; D is uncertain. This CDR3 comprises 13 residues. Trimming took 7 bases from V and 4 from J, leaving 14 bases between them. CDR3 in amino acids: CASMRKGHYEQYF. The CDR3 nucleotides are TGTGCCAGCATGAGAAAAGGGCATTACGAGCAGTACTTC.

Only a few counts were recorded for this clonotype. The chain uses TRBV20-1 and TRBJ1-5; D perhaps matches TRBD1 (6 bases). The CDR3 is 15 amino acids. Per the germline V gene, CDR1 is DFQATT and CDR2 is SNEGSKA (reference sequence). V lost 0 bases to trimming and J lost 7 bases, with 16 bases between them. The CDR3 region has the DNA TGCAGTGCTAGAGAAACAACCTACAGGGTCCAGCCCCAGCATTTT. This codes for CSARETTYRVQPQHF.

The V gene is TRBV6-2 or TRBV6-3, the J gene TRBJ1-2; no clear D gene. Trimming pared 4 bases from V and 0 bases from J, leaving 12 bases between. The CDR3 length is 15 residues. The germline V gene has CDR1 MNHEY and CDR2 SVGEGT. Written as DNA, the CDR3 is TGTGCCAGCAGTTCCCTGATCGCCCCTAACTATGGCTACACCTTC. Residues: CASSSLIAPNYGYTF.

The chain recombines TRBV29-1 with TRBJ1-1; weak D call: TRBD1 (5 bases). The germline V gene encodes CDR1 SQVTM and CDR2 ANQGSEA. The CDR3 runs 11 residues. In DNA, the CDR3 is TGCGGCGGCTGGGGGGGGACTGAAGCTTTCTTT. Protein product: CGGWGGTEAFF.

The gene calls are TRBV6-2 or TRBV6-3 and TRBJ2-5; 8 bases align to TRBD2. The J call may be incorrect, as the DNA end agrees better with TRBJ2-7. Germline values: CDR1 MNHEY, CDR2 SVGEGT. The length of the CDR3 is 17 residues. The CDR3 here is CASSYPLGREERYEQYF. CDR3 DNA sequence: TGTGCCAGCAGTTATCCTCTCGGGAGGGAGGAACGCTACGAGCAGTACTTC.

This chain connects TRBV29-1 to TRBJ2-6; no clear D. This CDR3 contains 14 residues. V was pared by 5 bases and J by 0 bases, with 8 bases between. CDR1 is SQVTM and CDR2 is ANQGSEA in the germline V gene. The CDR3 protein is CSVLQISGANVLTF. DNA for the CDR3: TGCAGCGTTCTCCAGATCTCTGGGGCCAACGTCCTGACTTTC.

The V gene is TRBV2, the J gene TRBJ2-1; a possible D gene is TRBD1 (6 bases). V was pared by 5 bases and J by 9 bases, with 14 bases between. The germline V gene has CDR1 SNHLY and CDR2 FYNNEI. The CDR3 is 13 residues long. CDR3 sequence (DNA): TGTGCCAGCAGTAATGACAGGCAGGCTGAGCAGTTCTTC. Translating gives CASSNDRQAEQFF.